This TCR beta chain came from a study of blood T cell repertoires in COVID-19 (dated by TCRdb to 2018 to 2020). Regarding the study in general: Samples covering the acute and convalescent phases of COVID-19 were provided by collaborators in the United States, Italy and Spain. Where available, HLA class I and class II types were obtained from metadata supplied by the sample provider rather than from assay-based typing. Subjects who had been exposed to COVID-19, were actively infected with it, or had recovered from it provided the deeply sampled blood TCRbeta repertoires that made up the dataset. A freely available public database, intended as a resource for researchers studying the immune response to SARS-CoV-2, is where the repertoires were released. Samples came from the ongoing ImmuneRACE study (first 160 participants) plus 1,254 subjects from 6 global collaborators. The prospective study material was composed of cDNA or gDNA derived from T cells, B-cell-depleted T cells, or PBMCs. Nearly every sample came with metadata listing a de-identified subject ID, COVID-19 status, age in years and sex. The paper's findings and limits, for the study overall: How much clinical and demographic metadata was included differed by source and by participant, and the metadata was provided uncurated.

TCRbeta CDR3 regions were amplified from genomic DNA by means of the immunoSEQ Assay, a bias-controlled multiplex PCR. Per the original workflow: Within the assay, amplification of reference gene primers was used to estimate how many nucleated cells each sample contained. To quantify the absolute abundance of each unique TCRbeta CDR3 rearrangement, sequence reads were collapsed and filtered. For each sample, productive Simpson clonality was calculated as the square root of Simpson's diversity index across productive rearrangements. Held by TCRdb, this immuneACCESS table contains in-frame sequences only and omits some clones. Under half of the omission traces to an unresolved V gene where checked; the cause of the rest is unknown. V and J calls and clone size follow that table, whereas D and trimming were derived from the DNA. A total of about 200,000 clones appear in this sample, about 90% of them only once. Approximately 1.2% of the sample is taken by the ten largest.

The collaborating institutions used their own protocols to collect whole blood in K2EDTA tubes. For TCRbeta analysis, collaborators shipped samples as frozen whole blood, isolated PBMCs, or DNA extracted from either of those sample types. Compared with germline, V lacks 4 bases and J lacks 7 bases; bases without a gene match: 10. For CDR1 and CDR2, the germline V gene lists ENHRY and SYGVKD. Counted from cysteine to phenylalanine, this CDR3 has 14 amino acids. Just CDR3 DNA is preserved here, 42 bases in frame from base 1. As concerns this clone: Its cognate antigen has yet to be identified. Per-base quality was not reported, and no clone a single base away is much larger than it.

This receptor chain uses TRBV10-3 and TRBJ2-7, with TRBD1 identical over 7 junction bases. This clonotype was obtained from a man between 25 and 39 years old with acute or convalescent COVID-19. The sequencing sample was made of peripheral blood. The DNA reads TGTGCCATCAGTGTTCGACAGGGAAATGGGGAGCAGTACTTC. This yields the protein CAISVRQGNGEQYF.